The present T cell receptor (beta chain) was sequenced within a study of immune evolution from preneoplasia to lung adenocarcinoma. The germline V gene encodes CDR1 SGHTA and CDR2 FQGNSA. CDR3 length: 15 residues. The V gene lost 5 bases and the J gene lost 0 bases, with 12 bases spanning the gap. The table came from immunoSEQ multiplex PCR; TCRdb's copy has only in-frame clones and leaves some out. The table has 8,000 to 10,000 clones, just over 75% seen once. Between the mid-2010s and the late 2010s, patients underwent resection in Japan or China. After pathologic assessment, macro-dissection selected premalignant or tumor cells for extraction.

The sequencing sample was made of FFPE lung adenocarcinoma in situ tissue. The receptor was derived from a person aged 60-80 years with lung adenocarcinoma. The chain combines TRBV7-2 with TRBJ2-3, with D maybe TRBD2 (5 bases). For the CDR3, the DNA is TGTGCCAGCAGCGAGAGACGGAGGAGCACAGATACGCAGTATTTT. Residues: CASSERRRSTDTQYF.